One and the same sample provided the 11 T cell receptor beta chains below, sequenced in a study of T cell changes during pregnancy in multiple sclerosis. Profiling relied on immunoSEQ multiplex PCR, and the TCRdb table lists in-frame clones only, not all of them. In the table there are 85,000 to 120,000 clones, about 90% of which are singletons. The sample in question was peripheral blood, obtained before pregnancy. The receptors were sampled from a female donor with multiple sclerosis, enrolled in a pregnancy study.

J is TRBJ1-3 and V is TRBV7-9; D may be TRBD1 (6 bases). V gave up 5 bases and J gave up 0 bases, with 8 bases separating them. Germline assignment: CDR1 SEHNR and CDR2 FQNEAQ (reference sequence). The CDR3 is made up of 14 amino acids. The CDR3 protein is CASSVDSSGNTIYF. CDR3 nucleotides: TGTGCCAGCAGCGTGGACAGCTCTGGAAACACCATATATTTT.

This clone was picked up a small number of times. The rearrangement uses TRBV27 and TRBJ2-5; 7 bases line up with TRBD1. The CDR3 totals 13 residues. V dropped 6 bases and J dropped 3; count of bases not matched to a gene: 4. CDR1 is MNHEY, CDR2 SMNVEV, per germline (reference sequence). The CDR3 loop reads CASRPGTEETQYF. In DNA form, the CDR3 reads TGTGCCAGCAGACCCGGGACAGAAGAGACCCAGTACTTC.

The chain links TRBV27 to TRBJ2-7; 11 bases match TRBD2. The CDR3 loop spans 16 amino acids. V lost 0 bases and J lost 8; bases outside the gene matches: 9. Germline V gene data show CDR1 as MNHEY and CDR2 as SMNVEV (reference sequence). The CDR3 region is CASSLSRLAGPRQQYF. The DNA of the CDR3 is TGTGCCAGCAGTTTATCCCGACTAGCGGGACCCCGCCAGCAGTACTTC.

This clone was counted once. The chain joins TRBV7-2 to TRBJ2-7, with 11 bases identical to TRBD2. V shed 5 bases, J shed 7 bases, and the junction held 10 bases outside the gene matches. Per germline, CDR1 SGHTA and CDR2 FQGNSA. CDR3 length: 15 amino acids. In DNA, the CDR3 is TGTGCCAGCAGCCCAGACCTAGCGGGGGGTTATGAGCAGTACTTC. This translates into CASSPDLAGGYEQYF.

The DNA for the CDR3 is TGTGCCAGCAGCTTGAGCGGGAGTTCAGATACGCAGTATTTT. Translated: CASSLSGSSDTQYF. The V and J genes are TRBV7-3 and TRBJ2-3, with 8 bases identical to TRBD2. V shed 3 bases and J 4 bases; nucleotides not matched to a gene: 3. Germline loops: CDR1 SGHTA, CDR2 FQGTGA. CDR3 size: 14 residues.

CDR3 coding DNA: TGTGCCAGCAGCTTTAGCGGGGGGGAGACCCAGTACTTC. Protein sequence: CASSFSGGETQYF. This rearrangement joins TRBV7-2 to TRBJ2-5, with TRBD2 identical over 10 bases. J gave up 5 bases and V 3 bases, and 0 bases lay outside the gene matches. From germline, CDR1 is SGHTA and CDR2 FQGNSA. The CDR3 extends over 13 amino acids.

This clone was found once. CDR3 protein: CASSYLTGGVDYGYTF. The CDR3 coding sequence is TGTGCCAGCAGCTATCTTACAGGGGGCGTCGACTATGGCTACACCTTC. This chain connects TRBV7-2 to TRBJ1-2; 9 positions agree with TRBD1. The CDR3 contains 16 residues. Germline CDR1 and CDR2: SGHTA and FQGNSA. The V and J ends lost 4 bases and 3 bases, in that order; junction bases with no gene match: 9.

This sequence joins TRBV30 and TRBJ1-5; D gene ambiguous. Germline CDR1 is GTSNPN and CDR2 is SVGIG (reference sequence). V lost 2 bases, J lost 6 bases, and 14 bases lay in between. The CDR3 totals 14 residues. CDR3 nucleotide sequence: TGTGCCTGGAGTCCGGGAGGGAGGGCTCAGCCCCAGCATTTT. Amino acid sequence: CAWSPGGRAQPQHF.

The CDR3 DNA follows: TGTGCCAGCAGCACCCGTAATCCGGGGGAGCAGTTCTTC. Translation: CASSTRNPGEQFF. The rearrangement links TRBV7-2 to TRBJ2-1, with a tentative D call TRBD2 (5 bases). Trimming removed 5 bases at V and 10 bases at J, with 15 bases between. The germline CDR1 and CDR2 sequences are SGHTA and FQGNSA. The CDR3 runs 13 residues. The variable domain in full, completed from reference TRBV7-2 and TRBJ2-1, reads GAGVSQSPSNKVTEKGKDVELRCDPISGHTALYWYRQSLGQGLEFLIYFQGNSAPDKSGLPSDRFSAERTGGSVSTLTIQRTQQEDSAVYLCASSTRNPGEQFFGPGTRLTVL.

The chain is built from TRBV6-5 and TRBJ2-3; 13 bases fit TRBD2. Trimming took 10 bases from V and 4 from J; bases not matched to a gene: 2. Germline values: CDR1 MNHEY, CDR2 SVGAGI. The CDR3 sequence is 13 residues long. In DNA, the CDR3 is TGTGCCACAGGACTAGCGGGAGCAGATACGCAGTATTTT. Its protein product is CATGLAGADTQYF.

This chain connects TRBV5-1 to TRBJ2-7; 15 bases line up with TRBD2. CDR1 SGHRS and CDR2 YFSETQ come from the germline V gene. The CDR3 covers 19 residues. V lost 3 bases and J lost 3; bases outside the gene matches: 13. The CDR3 region has the DNA TGCGCCAGCAGCTCTTACCCCGGGACTAGCGGGAGGAGTCGCTACGAGCAGTACTTC. This translates into CASSSYPGTSGRSRYEQYF.